This entry features one T cell receptor beta chain sequence. This entry comes from a study of blood T cell repertoires in COVID-19. TCRdb keeps only in-frame clones here, not all; method: immunoSEQ multiplex PCR. The sample has approximately 300,000 clones, approximately 84% seen once; the top ten hold 8.5% to 12%. The TCR comes from a young woman who had recovered from COVID-19. Material for sequencing was PBMCs or T cells enriched from blood (not recorded which).

CDR3 amino acids: CAMQRGVDQPQHF. Written as DNA, the CDR3 is TGTGCCATGCAGCGGGGGGTGGATCAGCCCCAGCATTTT. The genes are TRBV10-3 and TRBJ1-5; D perhaps matches TRBD1 (5 bases). This CDR3 has 13 amino acids. Germline values: CDR1 ENHRY, CDR2 SYGVKD. Trimming took 9 bases from V and 5 from J, leaving 14 bases between them.